This T cell receptor (beta chain) was captured by sequencing in a study of identical twins. Notes on the study in general: There is a chance that invariant MAIT and iNKT cells partially muddied zero-insertion analyses.

TCRdb ran MiXCR on the 5' RACE reads and lists one entry per CDR3 protein. The profile shows 500,000 to 600,000 distinct CDR3 sequences, approximately 22% of them singletons. Of note for this clonotype: Its antigen is unknown.

V lost 6 bases to trimming and J lost 4 bases, with 12 bases between them. This CDR3 has 14 residues. These data also formed part of another study, on T cells expressing NK-cell markers. That paper states: Eight donors were sequenced, of whom seven were HCMV-seropositive, while the remaining one was HCMV-seronegative. Researchers report these clonotypes also headed the CD3+CD56-NKG2C+ fraction in a handful of donors.

The specimen was CD4+ T cells sorted from blood. This chain connects TRBV12-3 or TRBV12-4 to TRBJ2-2; D not certain. The TCR was taken from a woman aged 18 to 35 in good health. The CDR3: CASSKNDLTGELFF. CDR3 nucleotides: TGTGCCAGCAGCAAGAACGACCTCACCGGGGAGCTGTTTTTT.